These 21 T cell receptor beta chains came from one sample sequenced in a study of early T cells in non-severe SARS-CoV-2 infection. Each CDR3 protein is one row after TCRdb ran MiXCR on the 5' RACE reads. The sample lists about 70,000 distinct CDR3 sequences, around 15% occurring once. The sequencing used whole blood, collected at baseline. The source is an adult who was a healthcare worker with PCR-confirmed SARS-CoV-2 infection or an uninfected control (not recorded which).

The chain uses TRBV10-1 and TRBJ2-1; D is unclear. Germline loops: CDR1 WNHNN, CDR2 SYGVQD (reference sequence). The CDR3 covers 17 residues. V lost 0 bases and J 2 bases, leaving 14 bases between the germline ends. CDR3: CASSESTGSLTYNEQFF. CDR3 nucleotides: TGCGCCAGCAGTGAGTCGACCGGAAGCCTAACCTACAATGAGCAGTTCTTC.

To note about this clonotype: A much larger clone lies one base from this, so it may be a read error. A read error is likely, as this CDR3 ends without the conserved phenylalanine or tryptophan. The V and J genes are TRBV12-3 or TRBV12-4 and TRBJ2-3; no reliable D call. Trimming took 6 bases from V and 5 from J, leaving 18 bases between them. This CDR3 has 15 amino acids. The CDR3 region is CASRGRARWGDTQYL. In nucleotides, the CDR3 is TGTGCCAGCAGAGGCCGGGCCCGATGGGGAGATACGCAGTATTTG.

This clonotype showed up just a few times. The chain combines TRBV5-4 with TRBJ2-5; D may be TRBD1 or TRBD2 (5 bases each). The CDR3 runs 14 residues. Germline values: CDR1 SGHNT, CDR2 YYREEE (reference sequence). V lost 2 bases, J lost 1 base, and 9 bases lay in between. CDR3 sequence reads: CASSFTGTQETQYF. CDR3 DNA sequence: TGTGCCAGCAGCTTCACCGGGACCCAAGAGACCCAGTACTTC. The whole variable domain, remainder taken from reference TRBV5-4 and TRBJ2-5, is ETGVTQSPTHLIKTRGQQVTLRCSSQSGHNTVSWYQQALGQGPQFIFQYYREEENGRGNFPPRFSGLQFPNYSSELNVNALELDDSALYLCASSFTGTQETQYFGPGTRLLVL.

V and J are TRBV7-2 and TRBJ2-7; 7 positions agree with TRBD1. Trimming took 8 bases from V and 2 from J; bases not matched to a gene: 3. The CDR3 contains 12 residues. The germline CDR1 and CDR2 sequences are SGHTA and FQGNSA. CDR3: CASGDSPYEQYF. Here the CDR3 DNA reads TGTGCCAGCGGGGACAGTCCCTACGAGCAGTACTTC.

This chain links TRBV7-9 with TRBJ2-7; a weak D match, TRBD2 (5 bases). V dropped 8 bases and J dropped 3 bases, with 11 bases sitting between them. The CDR3 loop spans 12 amino acids. Germline loops: CDR1 SEHNR, CDR2 FQNEAQ (reference sequence). The CDR3 protein is CASEGWNYEQYF. The CDR3 DNA reads TGTGCCAGCGAGGGATGGAACTACGAGCAGTACTTC. The whole variable domain, remainder taken from reference TRBV7-9 and TRBJ2-7, is DTGVSQNPRHKITKRGQNVTFRCDPISEHNRLYWYRQTLGQGPEFLTYFQNEAQLEKSRLLSDRFSAERPKGSFSTLEIQRTEQGDSAMYLCASEGWNYEQYFGPGTRLTVT.

This clonotype was found many times. The chain recombines TRBV7-2 with TRBJ2-1; 8 bases are a match to TRBD2. Losses at the gene ends were 6 bases for V and 0 bases for J; bases not matched to a gene: 10. The CDR3 consists of 17 residues. Germline loops: CDR1 SGHTA, CDR2 FQGNSA. The DNA of the CDR3 is TGTGCCAGCAGTCATAAATCCGGGACTAGCTCCTACAATGAGCAGTTCTTC. This sequence encodes CASSHKSGTSSYNEQFF.

This clonotype has just a few counts. This chain links TRBV7-8 with TRBJ2-1; tentatively, D is TRBD1 (9 bases). V lost 5 bases to trimming and J lost 8 bases, with 22 bases between them. Germline CDR1 reads SGHVS; CDR2 reads FQNEAQ. The CDR3 runs to 16 residues. The CDR3 region is CASSEWGGRTGDEQFF. CDR3 coding DNA: TGTGCCAGCAGCGAATGGGGCGGGAGGACAGGGGATGAGCAGTTCTTC.

This clonotype was picked up a small number of times. The rearrangement uses TRBV28 and TRBJ2-4; the D call may be TRBD1 or TRBD2 (6 bases each). CDR1 and CDR2 (germline): MDHEN, SYDVKM. CDR3 length: 19 residues. Trimming took 5 bases from V and 0 from J, leaving 23 bases between them. Here the CDR3 reads CASSLGGGLTLLAKNIQYF. In DNA form, the CDR3 reads TGTGCCAGCAGTCTGGGGGGCGGACTCACACTCCTAGCCAAAAACATTCAGTACTTC.

The sample holds many counts of this clonotype. The chain links TRBV20-1 to TRBJ2-7; D is possibly TRBD2 (5 bases). V was shortened by 0 bases and J by 7 bases, with 22 bases between the two germline ends. Germline CDR1 and CDR2: DFQATT and SNEGSKA (reference sequence). The CDR3 runs 16 residues. For the CDR3, the DNA is TGCAGTGCTAGAGACTCCCCGGACTCCCCGCGAGGGGAGCAGTACTTC. This sequence encodes CSARDSPDSPRGEQYF.

In this sample, this clonotype turned up many times. The rearrangement joins TRBV6-5 to TRBJ2-7; TRBD1 or TRBD2 may be the D gene (7 bases each). Germline V CDR1 and CDR2: MNHEY, SVGAGI. The V and J ends lost 4 bases and 4 bases respectively, with 17 bases between them. This CDR3 is 15 amino acids long. CDR3 sequence: CASSSSQGGPYEQYF. The DNA of the CDR3 is TGTGCCAGCAGTTCTTCTCAGGGGGGGCCTTACGAGCAGTACTTC.

In its sample, this clonotype was seen a few times. The chain links TRBV11-2 to TRBJ2-7; possibly TRBD1 for D (8 bases). V gave up 5 bases and J gave up 2 bases, with 19 bases separating them. Germline-derived CDR1 and CDR2 are SGHAT and FQNNGV. The CDR3 sequence is 16 residues long. DNA of the CDR3: TGTGCCAGCAGCCCGAGAGCACAGGGGGGGACCTACGAGCAGTACTTC. This codes for CASSPRAQGGTYEQYF.

V is TRBV7-6 and J is TRBJ2-5; 11 bases are shared with TRBD1. V lost 7 bases, J lost 4 bases, and 11 bases stayed unmatched. This CDR3 region has 16 residues. Germline V gene data show CDR1 as SGHVS and CDR2 as FNYEAQ. The CDR3: CASTVQPGQGGETQYF. CDR3 DNA: TGTGCCAGCACCGTCCAACCGGGACAGGGGGGAGAGACCCAGTACTTC.

The table lists this clonotype with a few counts. The chain recombines TRBV4-2 with TRBJ1-1, with D maybe TRBD1 (5 bases). Germline loops: CDR1 LGHNA, CDR2 YNFKEQ. Trimming took 1 base from V and 2 from J, leaving 11 bases between them. The CDR3 sequence is 15 residues long. In DNA form, the CDR3 reads TGTGCCAGCAGCCAAGCAGGGTCACAAAACACTGAAGCTTTCTTT. As protein: CASSQAGSQNTEAFF.

This clonotype was detected ten times or more. This rearrangement joins TRBV5-6 to TRBJ2-1; D gene ambiguous. CDR1 and CDR2 (germline): SGHDT, YYEEEE. The CDR3 has 13 residues. With 3 bases removed from V and 12 bases from J, the gap between germline ends came to 16 bases. CDR3 sequence: CASSSFGGYRQFF. CDR3 sequence (DNA): TGTGCCAGCAGCTCGTTCGGTGGATATAGGCAGTTCTTC.

The J gene is TRBJ2-5, the V gene TRBV7-9; perhaps TRBD2 as D (5 bases). With 5 bases removed from V and 1 base from J, the gap between germline ends came to 14 bases. The CDR3 totals 15 residues. Germline V gene sequence: CDR1 SEHNR, CDR2 FQNEAQ (reference sequence). CDR3 DNA: TGTGCCAGCAGCAGCGGACGGACGGGCCAAGAGACCCAGTACTTC. This gives the protein CASSSGRTGQETQYF.

There are a few counts of this clonotype. The rearrangement joins TRBV18 to TRBJ1-1; 9 positions agree with TRBD1. Germline V lookup: CDR1 KGHSH, CDR2 LQKENI. This CDR3 has 13 residues. Trimming took 6 bases from V and 5 from J; bases not matched to a gene: 4. The CDR3 DNA is TGTGCCAGCTCCACAGGGGGCGGAACTGAAGCTTTCTTT. It specifies CASSTGGGTEAFF.

This clonotype has a count of ten or more. J is TRBJ1-6 and V is TRBV6-5, with D unresolved. Per the germline V gene, CDR1 is MNHEY and CDR2 is SVGAGI. The CDR3 sequence is 13 residues long. Trimming removed 7 bases at V and 9 bases at J, with 13 bases between. CDR3 nucleotides: TGTGCCAGCACGCCCTTCAGCGGTTCACCCCTCCACTTT. It translates to CASTPFSGSPLHF.

This clonotype has only a few counts. The CDR3 protein is CASSQARAGADTQYF. CDR3 nucleotides: TGTGCCAGCAGCCAAGCCCGCGCTGGGGCAGATACGCAGTATTTT. V gene TRBV4-2 combines with J gene TRBJ2-3; D uncertain. The CDR3 has 15 amino acids. Per germline, CDR1 LGHNA and CDR2 YNFKEQ. V was pared by 1 base and J by 4 bases, with 12 bases between.

This clonotype was recorded a few times. The chain carries TRBV29-1 and TRBJ2-5; D not certain. Germline V gives CDR1 SQVTM, CDR2 ANQGSEA. V lost 1 base and J 2 bases, leaving 5 bases between the germline ends. This CDR3 is built from 12 residues. CDR3 in DNA: TGCAGCGTTGAAGTACAGCAAGAGACCCAGTACTTC. Amino acid sequence: CSVEVQQETQYF.

The gene calls are TRBV7-3 and TRBJ2-1; 9 bases agree with TRBD1. With V trimmed by 4 bases and J by 4 bases, 5 bases remained unmatched. The germline CDR1 and CDR2 sequences are SGHTA and FQGTGA. The CDR3 is 15 amino acids. The CDR3 DNA is TGTGCCAGCAGCTCCCGACAGGGGGATTACAATGAGCAGTTCTTC. It yields the protein CASSSRQGDYNEQFF.

The J gene is TRBJ2-3, the V gene TRBV7-6; D is ambiguous. Germline CDR1 SGHVS, CDR2 FNYEAQ. The CDR3 sequence is 16 residues long. Trimming cost V 5 bases and J 2 bases, with 17 bases left between them. The CDR3 coding sequence is TGTGCCAGCAGCCCACGGCCGGGTGCTCCCACAGATACGCAGTATTTT. Its translation: CASSPRPGAPTDTQYF. Filled out from reference TRBV7-6 and TRBJ2-3, the complete variable domain reads GAGVSQSPRYKVTKRGQDVALRCDPISGHVSLYWYRQALGQGPEFLTYFNYEAQQDKSGLPNDRFSAERPEGSISTLTIQRTEQRDSAMYRCASSPRPGAPTDTQYFGPGTRLTVL.